This T cell receptor (beta chain) was retrieved from a study of TIL therapy for anti-PD-1-resistant metastatic lung cancer. Indicated time point: pre-treatment sample, taken before nivolumab and TIL therapy. Patients were adults with stage 4 NSCLC. On this clone itself: Its antigen is unknown.

Germline V gives CDR1 SGHRS, CDR2 YFSETQ. CDR3 length equals 17 residues. V was trimmed by 4 bases and J by 4 bases, leaving 24 bases between them. Study-wide points: Treatment-naive, never-smoker and oncogene-addicted patients were overrepresented in this highly selected cohort. Infused TIL clonotypes partially replaced the baseline blood repertoire, then decayed over months.

The immunoSEQ assay was v3. The table came from immunoSEQ multiplex PCR; TCRdb's copy has only in-frame clones and leaves some out. This sample has 54,000 or so clones, with roughly 84% found just once. The receptor comes from a person aged 25 to 79 with non-small cell lung cancer. Sequenced material: blood, taken at baseline. This rearrangement joins TRBV5-1 to TRBJ2-7, with D tentatively TRBD1 (8 bases). The CDR3 DNA follows: TGCGCCAGCAGCCCCGGACAGGGAACCCTAGCGGCTTACGAGCAGTACTTC. This translates into CASSPGQGTLAAYEQYF. The whole variable domain, filled in from reference TRBV5-1 and TRBJ2-7, reads KAGVTQTPRYLIKTRGQQVTLSCSPISGHRSVSWYQQTPGQGLQFLFEYFSETQRNKGNFPGRFSGRQFSNSRSEMNVSTLELGDSALYLCASSPGQGTLAAYEQYFGPGTRLTVT.